This T cell receptor beta chain was captured in a study of siplizumab effects on memory and regulatory T cells. Study-level findings and limits: Alloreactive clones mapping to unstimulated subsets formed only a minor fraction. Proliferating siplizumab-cultured Tregs lacked confirmed suppressive function.

The germline CDR1 and CDR2 sequences are SEHNR and FQNEAQ (reference sequence). The V gene end was trimmed by 10 bases and the J gene end by 9 bases; junction bases not matched to a gene: 16. The CDR3 runs 14 residues. TCRdb's table, derived via immunoSEQ multiplex PCR, lists solely in-frame clones and lacks some. The table records around 110,000 clones, roughly 94% of them present only once. As concerns this clone: Its target is not known.

This TCR was recovered from a human donor in good health. The sequencing input was non-Treg CD4+ T cells sorted from blood. The chain has TRBV7-9 and TRBJ2-5, with 8 bases matching TRBD2. CDR3: CANHQLAGLGSQYF. In DNA form, the CDR3 reads TGTGCCAACCATCAGTTAGCGGGACTCGGGTCCCAGTACTTC.